Given below is one T cell receptor beta chain in context. V lost 5 bases and J lost 4, with 20 bases in between. This CDR3 contains 16 residues. Per the germline V gene, CDR1 is MNHEY and CDR2 is SMNVEV (reference sequence). The assay used deep level. Assay: immunoSEQ multiplex PCR; the TCRdb copy retains only in-frame clones and omits some. The data show about 2 million clones, approximately 94% seen once. The sample is drawn from a study of shared clonotypes between healthy human individuals. Study summary: Each donor's CD4 naive and CD4 memory cells filled three plates apiece, CD8 naive two, and CD8 memory one.

Naive CD8 populations comprised CD45RO-negative cells positively selected for CCR7, excluding terminally differentiated effector memory CD45RA+ cells. This clonotype was obtained from a man aged 18 to 30 in good health. Sequenced material: naive CD8+ T cells sorted from blood. V usage is TRBV27 and J usage is TRBJ2-5; TRBD2 might be the D (5 bases). The CDR3 coding sequence is TGTGCCAGCAGTCAGACTAAACCGAACGGTGTAGAGACCCAGTACTTC. Translation gives CASSQTKPNGVETQYF.